This section outlines one T cell receptor (beta chain) sequence together with its context. Repertoires were generated with immunoSEQ multiplex PCR, while TCRdb's copy carries only in-frame clones and drops some. Counted here are around 90,000 clones, 85% to 95% occurring once; the ten biggest clones make up under 7.5%. The record originates from a study of blood T cell repertoires in COVID-19. Study-level background: Spain, Italy and the United States supplied samples that represented acute and convalescent COVID-19.

The CDR3 spans 15 residues. Per germline, CDR1 LGHNT and CDR2 FRNRAP. J lost 5 bases, V lost 5 bases, and 8 bases had no gene match. The source of this sequence is a woman in her fifties or sixties with active COVID-19. V and J are TRBV12-5 and TRBJ2-2; 7 bases line up with TRBD1. Sequenced: peripheral blood. CDR3 bases: TGTGCTAGTGGTCAGGACAGGTTTAAGACCGGGGAGCTGTTTTTT. It is translated as CASGQDRFKTGELFF.